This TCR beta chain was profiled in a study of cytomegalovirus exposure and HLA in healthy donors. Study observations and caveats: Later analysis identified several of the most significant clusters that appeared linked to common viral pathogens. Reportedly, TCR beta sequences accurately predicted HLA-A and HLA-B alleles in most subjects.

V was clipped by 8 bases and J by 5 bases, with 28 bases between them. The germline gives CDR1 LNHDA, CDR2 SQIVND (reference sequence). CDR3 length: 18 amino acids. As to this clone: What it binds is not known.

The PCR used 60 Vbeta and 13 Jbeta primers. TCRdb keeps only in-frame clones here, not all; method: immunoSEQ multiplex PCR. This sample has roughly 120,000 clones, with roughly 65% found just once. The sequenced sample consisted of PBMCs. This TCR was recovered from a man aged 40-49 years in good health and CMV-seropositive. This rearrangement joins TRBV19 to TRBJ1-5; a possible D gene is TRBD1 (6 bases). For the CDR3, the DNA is TGTGCCAGTGGGGATCCGGGACAAAGTACAATTTTTTATCAGCCCCAGCATTTT. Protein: CASGDPGQSTIFYQPQHF. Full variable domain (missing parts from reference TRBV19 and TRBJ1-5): DGGITQSPKYLFRKEGQNVTLSCEQNLNHDAMYWYRQDPGQGLRLIYYSQIVNDFQKGDIAEGYSVSREKKESFPLTVTSAQKNPTAFYLCASGDPGQSTIFYQPQHFGDGTRLSIL.